The T cell receptor (beta chain) described here comes from a study of cytomegalovirus exposure and HLA in healthy donors. Study findings and constraints: The authors listed over 150 TCR beta chains as cytomegalovirus-associated.

Germline CDR1 and CDR2: SNHLY and FYNNEI. This CDR3 has 11 amino acids. Both 60 Vbeta primers and 13 Jbeta primers went into the PCR. Original data processing: A later analysis counted around 80 million unique TCR beta chains, roughly 11 million shared. Using immunoSEQ multiplex PCR, the repertoire was profiled, and TCRdb retains in-frame clones only, with some absent. V and J calls and clone size come straight from that table; D and trimming were deduced from the DNA. The sample yields under 200,000 clones, around 77% seen once. This clone was detected only a few times. Its specificity is unknown. This chain links TRBV2 with TRBJ2-5, with no clear D. The DNA end is a closer match to TRBJ2-7, so the J assignment may be wrong. The TCR was taken from a man aged 55 to 70 in good health and CMV-seronegative. The sequenced sample consisted of PBMCs. The CDR3 sequence is CASSASYEQYF. The CDR3 DNA reads TGTGCCAGCAGCGCCTCCTACGAGCAGTACTTC.